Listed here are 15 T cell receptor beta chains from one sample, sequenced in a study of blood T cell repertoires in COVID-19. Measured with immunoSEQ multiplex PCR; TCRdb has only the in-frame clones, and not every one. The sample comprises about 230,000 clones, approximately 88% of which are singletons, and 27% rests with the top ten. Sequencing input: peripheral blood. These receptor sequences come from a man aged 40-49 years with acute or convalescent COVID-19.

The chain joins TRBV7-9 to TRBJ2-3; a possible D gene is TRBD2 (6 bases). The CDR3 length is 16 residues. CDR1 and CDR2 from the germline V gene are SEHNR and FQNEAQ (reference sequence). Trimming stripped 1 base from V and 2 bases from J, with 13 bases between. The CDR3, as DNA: TGTGCCAGCAGCTTAGTTAGCGGAGAGAACACAGATACGCAGTATTTT. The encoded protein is CASSLVSGENTDTQYF.

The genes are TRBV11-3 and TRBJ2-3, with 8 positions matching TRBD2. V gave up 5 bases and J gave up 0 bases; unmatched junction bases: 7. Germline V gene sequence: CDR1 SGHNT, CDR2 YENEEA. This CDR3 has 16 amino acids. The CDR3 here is CASSNLAGSSTDTQYF. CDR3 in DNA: TGTGCCAGCAGCAATCTAGCGGGTTCTAGCACAGATACGCAGTATTTT.

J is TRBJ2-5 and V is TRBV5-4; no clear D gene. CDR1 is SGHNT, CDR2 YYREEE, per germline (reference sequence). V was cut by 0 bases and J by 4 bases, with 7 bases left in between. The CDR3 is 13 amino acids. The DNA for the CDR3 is TGTGCCAGCAGCTTGGGACATGCAGAGACCCAGTACTTC. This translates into CASSLGHAETQYF. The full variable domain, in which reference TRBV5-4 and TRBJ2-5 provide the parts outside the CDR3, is ETGVTQSPTHLIKTRGQQVTLRCSSQSGHNTVSWYQQALGQGPQFIFQYYREEENGRGNFPPRFSGLQFPNYSSELNVNALELDDSALYLCASSLGHAETQYFGPGTRLLVL.

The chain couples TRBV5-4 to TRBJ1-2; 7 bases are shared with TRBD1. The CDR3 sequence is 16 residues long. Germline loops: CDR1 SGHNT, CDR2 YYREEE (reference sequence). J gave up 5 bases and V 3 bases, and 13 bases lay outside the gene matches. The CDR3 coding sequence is TGTGCCAGCAGCTGGCCAGGACAGGTCGACAGTTATGGCTACACCTTC. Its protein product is CASSWPGQVDSYGYTF.

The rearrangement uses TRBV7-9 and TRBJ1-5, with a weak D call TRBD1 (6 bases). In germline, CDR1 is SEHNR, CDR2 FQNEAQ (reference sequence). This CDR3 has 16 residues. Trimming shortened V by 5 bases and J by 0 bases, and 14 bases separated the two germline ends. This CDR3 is CASSPWGGRSNQPQHF. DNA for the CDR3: TGTGCCAGCAGCCCGTGGGGGGGCCGTAGCAATCAGCCCCAGCATTTT.

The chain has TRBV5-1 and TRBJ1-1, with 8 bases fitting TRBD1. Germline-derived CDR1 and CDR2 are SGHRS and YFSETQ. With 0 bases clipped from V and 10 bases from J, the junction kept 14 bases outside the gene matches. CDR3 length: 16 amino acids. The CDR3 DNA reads TGCGCCAGCAGCTTGGGGCAGGGGGCGGATTCCCAGGGAGCTTTCTTT. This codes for CASSLGQGADSQGAFF.

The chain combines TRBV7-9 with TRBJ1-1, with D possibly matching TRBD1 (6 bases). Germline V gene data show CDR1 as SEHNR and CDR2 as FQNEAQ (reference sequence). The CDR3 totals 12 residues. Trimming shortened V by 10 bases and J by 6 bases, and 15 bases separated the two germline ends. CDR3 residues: CAIEGDFAEAFF. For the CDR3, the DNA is TGTGCCATCGAGGGGGATTTTGCTGAAGCTTTCTTT. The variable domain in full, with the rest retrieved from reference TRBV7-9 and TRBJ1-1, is DTGVSQNPRHKITKRGQNVTFRCDPISEHNRLYWYRQTLGQGPEFLTYFQNEAQLEKSRLLSDRFSAERPKGSFSTLEIQRTEQGDSAMYLCAIEGDFAEAFFGQGTRLTVV.

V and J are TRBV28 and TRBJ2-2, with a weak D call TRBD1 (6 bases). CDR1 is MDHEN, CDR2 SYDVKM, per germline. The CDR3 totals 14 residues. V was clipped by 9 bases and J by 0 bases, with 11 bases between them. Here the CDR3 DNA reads TGTGCCAGTGTACAGGGAGCGAACACCGGGGAGCTGTTTTTT. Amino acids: CASVQGANTGELFF.

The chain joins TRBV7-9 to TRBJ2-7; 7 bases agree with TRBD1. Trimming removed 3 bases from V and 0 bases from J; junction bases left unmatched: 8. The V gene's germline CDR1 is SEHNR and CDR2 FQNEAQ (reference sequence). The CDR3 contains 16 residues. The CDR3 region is CASSFRTGESSYEQYF. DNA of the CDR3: TGTGCCAGCAGCTTTCGGACAGGCGAGAGCTCCTACGAGCAGTACTTC.

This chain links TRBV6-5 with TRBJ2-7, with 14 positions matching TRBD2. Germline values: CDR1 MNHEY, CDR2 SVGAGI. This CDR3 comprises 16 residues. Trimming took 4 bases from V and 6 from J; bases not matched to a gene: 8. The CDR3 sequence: CASSFGTSGSISEQYF. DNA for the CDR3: TGTGCCAGCAGTTTTGGGACTAGCGGGAGTATCAGCGAGCAGTACTTC.

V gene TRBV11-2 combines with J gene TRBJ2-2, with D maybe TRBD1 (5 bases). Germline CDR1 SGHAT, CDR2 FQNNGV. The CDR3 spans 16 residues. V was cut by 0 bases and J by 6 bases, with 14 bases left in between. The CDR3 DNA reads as TGTGCCAGCAGCTTAGATGATGCCAGGGTACCCGGGGAGCTGTTTTTT. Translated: CASSLDDARVPGELFF.

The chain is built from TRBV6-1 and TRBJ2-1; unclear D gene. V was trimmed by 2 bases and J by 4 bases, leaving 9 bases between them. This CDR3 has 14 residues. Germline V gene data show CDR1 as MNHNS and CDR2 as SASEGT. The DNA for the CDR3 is TGTGCCAGCAGTGAATCGAGCCAATACAATGAGCAGTTCTTC. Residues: CASSESSQYNEQFF.

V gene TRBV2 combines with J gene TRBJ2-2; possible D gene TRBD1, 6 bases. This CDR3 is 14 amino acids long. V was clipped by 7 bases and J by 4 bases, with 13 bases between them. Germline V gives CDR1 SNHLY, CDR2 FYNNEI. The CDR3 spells CASTLEQGTGELFF. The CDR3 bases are TGTGCCAGCACGTTGGAACAGGGCACCGGGGAGCTGTTTTTT.

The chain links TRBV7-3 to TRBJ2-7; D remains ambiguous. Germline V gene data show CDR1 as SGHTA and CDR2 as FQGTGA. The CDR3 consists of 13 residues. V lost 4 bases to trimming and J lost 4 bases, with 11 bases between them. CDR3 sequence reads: CASSSAASYEQYF. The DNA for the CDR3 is TGTGCCAGCAGCTCCGCCGCCAGTTACGAGCAGTACTTC.

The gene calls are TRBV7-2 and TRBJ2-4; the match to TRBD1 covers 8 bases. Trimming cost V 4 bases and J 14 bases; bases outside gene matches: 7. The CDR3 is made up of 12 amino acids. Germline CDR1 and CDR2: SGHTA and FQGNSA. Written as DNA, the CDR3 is TGTGCCAGCAGCTCGGGGACAGGCGACAAGTACTTC. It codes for CASSSGTGDKYF.